This entry concerns a single T cell receptor (beta chain). What it recognizes is unknown. This entry belongs to a study of shared clonotypes between healthy human individuals. Libraries were prepared by immunoSEQ multiplex PCR; TCRdb keeps only in-frame clonotypes and omits some of them. Of more than 400,000 clones in the sample, roughly 80% are singletons; the top ten hold approximately 12%. Study outcomes and limitations: The sampled material consisted only of blood, and tissue repertoires are likely to differ. Limitation of the genetic and exposure-history diversity represented came from the few donors.

The ends were cut back, 5 bases at V and 5 bases at J, with 16 bases in the middle. This CDR3 contains 15 residues. Per germline, CDR1 SGHAT and CDR2 FQDESV (reference sequence). This chain connects TRBV11-1 to TRBJ2-4; D is perhaps TRBD2 (5 bases). This clonotype was obtained from a woman aged 40 to 50 in good health. Some clones in this sample may be carry-over from other donors' samples. The source material was PBMCs. CDR3 region: CASSLFSVGENIQYF. CDR3 DNA: TGTGCCAGCAGCCTCTTCAGCGTCGGGGAAAACATTCAGTACTTC.